This T cell receptor (beta chain) was recovered during a study of blood T cell repertoires in COVID-19. Study background: COVID-19 samples from acute and convalescent phases originated in the United States, Italy and Spain. PBMCs, B-cell-depleted T cells, or T cells provided the cDNA or gDNA that made up the material.

This CDR3 is 14 amino acids long. Trimming removed 9 bases from V and 0 bases from J, with 12 bases in between. The germline V gene has CDR1 MNHEY and CDR2 SVGAGI. Under the authors' procedure: Researchers report that nucleated cell counts were estimated from reference gene primer amplification. The data were produced by immunoSEQ multiplex PCR, yet TCRdb's version contains in-frame clones alone and is incomplete. D and trimming come from the DNA, and the V and J calls and clone size come from that table. The sample consists of around 450,000 clones, around 89% of them appearing once. Sequencing was done on a sample of peripheral blood. V is TRBV6-5 and J is TRBJ2-1; TRBD1 might be the D (6 bases). The receptor comes from a woman in her thirties with acute or convalescent COVID-19. The CDR3 nucleotides are TGTGCCAGTTCACAGGGTAGCTCCTACAATGAGCAGTTCTTC. Encoded protein: CASSQGSSYNEQFF.